A single sample gave rise to the 14 T cell receptor beta chains below, sequenced in a study of response to subunit inactivated influenza vaccine. TCRdb re-analysed the RT-PCR reads in MiXCR, keeping a single row per CDR3 protein. The sample has around 580,000 distinct CDR3 sequences, around 15% seen once. The sequencing used PBMCs from blood, collected about 12 days after vaccination. Receptor source: a man aged 45-60 years who received an inactivated influenza vaccine.

The sample holds a few counts of this clonotype. V usage is TRBV5-1 and J usage is TRBJ1-1; the D gene is possibly TRBD1 (5 bases). This CDR3 has 14 amino acids. Germline lookup yields CDR1 SGHRS and CDR2 YFSETQ. The V and J ends lost 4 bases and 8 bases respectively, with 18 bases between them. The CDR3 DNA sequence: TGCGCCAGCAGCAATGACAGCCCGACGTCGGAAGCTTTCTTT. Translating it yields CASSNDSPTSEAFF. Variable domain in full (rest from reference TRBV5-1 and TRBJ1-1): KAGVTQTPRYLIKTRGQQVTLSCSPISGHRSVSWYQQTPGQGLQFLFEYFSETQRNKGNFPGRFSGRQFSNSRSEMNVSTLELGDSALYLCASSNDSPTSEAFFGQGTRLTVV.

This clonotype was seen ten or more times. J is TRBJ2-1 and V is TRBV7-3, with 8 positions matching TRBD2. Germline trimming cut 2 bases from V and 8 bases from J; bases unmatched to any gene: 5. The germline V gene encodes CDR1 SGHTA and CDR2 FQGTGA. This CDR3 is 14 amino acids long. CDR3 residues: CASSLAGGSDEQFF. CDR3 bases: TGTGCCAGCAGCTTAGCGGGAGGAAGCGATGAGCAGTTCTTC.

This clonotype was picked up many times. This rearrangement joins TRBV11-2 to TRBJ2-7; D may be TRBD1 (6 bases). Germline V gives CDR1 SGHAT, CDR2 FQNNGV. With 0 bases removed from V and 6 bases from J, the gap between germline ends came to 15 bases. The CDR3 runs 15 residues. CDR3 DNA sequence: TGTGCCAGCAGCTTAGATGTCACAGGGACACGCGAGCAGTACTTC. Translating it yields CASSLDVTGTREQYF. The full variable domain, in which reference TRBV11-2 and TRBJ2-7 provide the parts outside the CDR3, is EAGVAQSPRYKIIEKRQSVAFWCNPISGHATLYWYQQILGQGPKLLIQFQNNGVVDDSQLPKDRFSAERLKGVDSTLKIQPAKLEDSAVYLCASSLDVTGTREQYFGPGTRLTVT.

This chain links TRBV6-2 or TRBV6-3 with TRBJ2-2, with 13 bases aligning to TRBD2. CDR3 size: 18 residues. Germline trimming cut 4 bases from V and 2 bases from J; bases unmatched to any gene: 7. Germline V gene sequence: CDR1 MNHEY, CDR2 SVGEGT. The CDR3 protein is CASSSWTSGSPNTGELFF. The CDR3, as DNA: TGTGCCAGCAGTTCCTGGACTAGCGGGAGCCCTAACACCGGGGAGCTGTTTTTT.

This clonotype has at least ten counts. The rearrangement uses TRBV11-2 and TRBJ2-5; 10 nucleotides agree with TRBD1. V gave up 0 bases and J gave up 6 bases; unmatched junction bases: 10. The germline V gene encodes CDR1 SGHAT and CDR2 FQNNGV. This CDR3 contains 17 residues. CDR3 sequence (DNA): TGTGCCAGCAGCTTAGAGACAGGGGGCGCGAGCTTGAAGACCCAGTACTTC. Translated: CASSLETGGASLKTQYF.

The chain has TRBV4-3 and TRBJ2-3; 9 bases align to TRBD1. This CDR3 spans 14 amino acids. Germline-derived CDR1 and CDR2 are LGHNA and YSLEER. Unmatched junction bases numbered 4, after V lost 1 base and J lost 8 bases. The DNA of the CDR3 is TGCGCCAGCAGCCAAGGGACAGGGGTTTCTACGCAGTATTTT. Amino acid sequence: CASSQGTGVSTQYF.

V gene TRBV7-2 combines with J gene TRBJ2-2, with 9 bases that match TRBD1. The CDR3 extends over 15 amino acids. The J segment lost 3 bases and the V segment lost 6 bases, leaving 5 bases of the junction unmatched. Germline V gene sequence: CDR1 SGHTA, CDR2 FQGNSA. The CDR3 spells CASRPGQGYTGELFF. The CDR3 DNA reads as TGTGCCAGCAGGCCGGGACAGGGATACACCGGGGAGCTGTTTTTT.

This clonotype was recorded many times. The chain employs TRBV7-2 and TRBJ2-5; 9 bases are a match to TRBD2. The germline CDR1 and CDR2 sequences are SGHTA and FQGNSA. Germline trimming cut 3 bases from V and 5 bases from J; bases unmatched to any gene: 10. There are 16 residues in the CDR3. CDR3 in amino acids: CASSLTSGSIWETQYF. CDR3 sequence (DNA): TGTGCCAGCAGCTTGACTAGCGGCTCAATCTGGGAGACCCAGTACTTC.

This clonotype has at least ten counts. The chain joins TRBV3-1 to TRBJ2-3; D perhaps matches TRBD2 (5 bases). V was clipped by 1 base and J by 0 bases, with 11 bases between them. Per germline, CDR1 LGHDT and CDR2 YNNKEL (reference sequence). CDR3 length: 16 amino acids. DNA of the CDR3: TGTGCCAGCAGCCAAGGGATTAGCGCCAGCACAGATACGCAGTATTTT. Translating gives CASSQGISASTDTQYF.

Only a few counts were recorded for this clonotype. The rearrangement links TRBV2 to TRBJ2-3, with D perhaps matching TRBD1 (6 bases). Germline CDR1 and CDR2: SNHLY and FYNNEI. V lost 6 bases and J lost 4, with 11 bases in between. The CDR3 consists of 13 residues. The CDR3, as DNA: TGTGCCAGCAGACAACAGGGACCAGATACGCAGTATTTT. It specifies CASRQQGPDTQYF. Full variable domain (rest looked up from reference TRBV2 and TRBJ2-3): EPEVTQTPSHQVTQMGQEVILRCVPISNHLYFYWYRQILGQKVEFLVSFYNNEISEKSEIFDDQFSVERPDGSNFTLKIRSTKLEDSAMYFCASRQQGPDTQYFGPGTRLTVL.

This clonotype was found a few times. The chain links TRBV10-3 to TRBJ2-3; a possible D gene is TRBD2 (6 bases). The CDR3 has 11 amino acids. CDR1 ENHRY and CDR2 SYGVKD come from the germline V gene. Trimming pared 7 bases from V and 5 bases from J, leaving 7 bases between. The CDR3 region is CAIISGDTQYF. DNA for the CDR3: TGTGCCATCATTAGCGGAGATACGCAGTATTTT.

The chain employs TRBV4-3 and TRBJ2-7; D might be TRBD1 (6 bases). CDR1 is LGHNA and CDR2 is YSLEER in the germline V gene. With 2 bases removed from V and 2 bases from J, the gap between germline ends came to 16 bases. The CDR3 totals 16 residues. The CDR3 sequence is CASSQSRYRVTYEQYF. For the CDR3, the DNA is TGCGCCAGCAGCCAATCTAGATACAGGGTGACCTACGAGCAGTACTTC.

V and J are TRBV10-3 and TRBJ2-3; possible D gene TRBD1, 6 bases. This CDR3 has 14 residues. The germline gives CDR1 ENHRY, CDR2 SYGVKD. V was clipped by 6 bases and J by 3 bases, with 13 bases between them. CDR3 residues: CAISPTGSTDTQYF. The CDR3 DNA sequence: TGTGCCATCAGCCCTACAGGGTCAACAGATACGCAGTATTTT.

The chain has TRBV6-5 and TRBJ1-3, with TRBD1 matching 9 bases. The trim removed 2 bases at V and 2 bases at J, leaving 4 bases unmatched. Germline values: CDR1 MNHEY, CDR2 SVGAGI. This CDR3 spans 16 amino acids. This CDR3 is CASSYGDRVAGNTIYF. The CDR3 DNA reads TGTGCCAGCAGTTACGGGGACAGGGTGGCTGGAAACACCATATATTTT.